This T cell receptor beta chain was sequenced for a study of tumor and adjacent non-tumor tissue in lung cancer. At the level of the study: Stage I to III disease affected roughly ten men and roughly five women aged roughly 31 to 85.

Three rounds of nested PCR, following a modified ARM-PCR protocol, produced the TCRbeta library. TCRdb itself ran the multiplex PCR reads through MiXCR, one entry per CDR3 protein. The sample yields around 80,000 distinct CDR3 sequences, 76% seen once. Germline V gene lookup returns CDR1 SGHAT and CDR2 FQNNGV. This CDR3 contains 14 residues. Concerning this clonotype: The germline gene is not matched at one end of the junction; a read error may be the cause.

No cell sorting was done before RNA was extracted from the tissue. Distant lung tissue was collected more than 3 cm away from the tumor edge. Newly diagnosed lung cancer patients had thoracic surgery in China, August–late 2014, without prior chemotherapy. Sequenced: distant non-tumor lung tissue. The rearrangement uses TRBV11-2 and TRBJ1-1, with no clear D. The TCR sequence derives from a man in his 70s with non-small cell lung cancer. CDR3 DNA sequence: TGTGCCAGCAGCCGGATGACGGTTTACAGTGAAGTTTTCTTT. This translates into CASSRMTVYSEVFF.